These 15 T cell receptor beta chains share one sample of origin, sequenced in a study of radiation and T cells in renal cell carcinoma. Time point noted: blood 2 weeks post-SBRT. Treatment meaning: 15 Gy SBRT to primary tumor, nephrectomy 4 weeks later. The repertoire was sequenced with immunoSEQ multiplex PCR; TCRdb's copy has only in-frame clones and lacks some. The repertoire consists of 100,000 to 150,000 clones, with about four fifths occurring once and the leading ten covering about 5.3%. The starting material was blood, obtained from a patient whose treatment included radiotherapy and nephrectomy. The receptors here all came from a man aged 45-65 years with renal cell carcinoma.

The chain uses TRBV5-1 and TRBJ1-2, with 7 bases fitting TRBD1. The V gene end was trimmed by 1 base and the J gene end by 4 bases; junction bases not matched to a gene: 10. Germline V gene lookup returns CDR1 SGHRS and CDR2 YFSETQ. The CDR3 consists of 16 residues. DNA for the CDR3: TGCGCCAGCAGCTTGATGAGGGGACAGCCATCCTATGGCTACACCTTC. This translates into CASSLMRGQPSYGYTF. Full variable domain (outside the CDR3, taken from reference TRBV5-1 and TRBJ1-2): KAGVTQTPRYLIKTRGQQVTLSCSPISGHRSVSWYQQTPGQGLQFLFEYFSETQRNKGNFPGRFSGRQFSNSRSEMNVSTLELGDSALYLCASSLMRGQPSYGYTFGSGTRLTVV.

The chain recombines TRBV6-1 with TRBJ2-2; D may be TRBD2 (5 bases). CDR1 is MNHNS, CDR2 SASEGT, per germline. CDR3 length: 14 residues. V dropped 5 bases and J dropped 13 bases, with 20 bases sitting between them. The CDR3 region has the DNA TGTGCCAGCAGTCCGCCGGGTCAACACGGAGGGCTGTTTTTT. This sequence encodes CASSPPGQHGGLFF.

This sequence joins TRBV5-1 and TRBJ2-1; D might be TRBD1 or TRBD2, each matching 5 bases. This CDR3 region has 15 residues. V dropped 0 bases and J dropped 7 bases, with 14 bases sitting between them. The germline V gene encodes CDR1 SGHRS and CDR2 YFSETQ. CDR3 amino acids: CASSLGGIRTNEQFF. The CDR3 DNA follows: TGCGCCAGCAGCTTGGGAGGGATCAGGACAAATGAGCAGTTCTTC.

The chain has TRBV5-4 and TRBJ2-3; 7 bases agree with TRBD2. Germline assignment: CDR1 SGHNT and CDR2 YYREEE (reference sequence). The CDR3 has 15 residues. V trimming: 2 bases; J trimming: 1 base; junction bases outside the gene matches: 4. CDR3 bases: TGTGCCAGCAGCTTAAGCGGGACCGGCACAGATACGCAGTATTTT. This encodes CASSLSGTGTDTQYF.

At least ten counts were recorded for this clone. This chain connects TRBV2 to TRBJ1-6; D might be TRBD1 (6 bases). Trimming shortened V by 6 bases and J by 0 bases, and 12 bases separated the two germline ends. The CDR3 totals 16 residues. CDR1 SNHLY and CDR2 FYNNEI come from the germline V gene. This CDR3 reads CASRRRQDSYNSPLHF. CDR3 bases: TGTGCCAGCAGGAGACGACAGGACTCCTATAATTCACCCCTCCACTTT. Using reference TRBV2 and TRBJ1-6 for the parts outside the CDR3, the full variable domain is EPEVTQTPSHQVTQMGQEVILRCVPISNHLYFYWYRQILGQKVEFLVSFYNNEISEKSEIFDDQFSVERPDGSNFTLKIRSTKLEDSAMYFCASRRRQDSYNSPLHFGNGTRLTVT.

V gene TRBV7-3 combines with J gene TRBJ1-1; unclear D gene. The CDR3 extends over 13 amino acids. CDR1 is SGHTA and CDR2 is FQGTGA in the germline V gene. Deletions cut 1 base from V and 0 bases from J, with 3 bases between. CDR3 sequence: CASSLIMNTEAFF. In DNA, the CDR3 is TGTGCCAGCAGCTTAATCATGAACACTGAAGCTTTCTTT.

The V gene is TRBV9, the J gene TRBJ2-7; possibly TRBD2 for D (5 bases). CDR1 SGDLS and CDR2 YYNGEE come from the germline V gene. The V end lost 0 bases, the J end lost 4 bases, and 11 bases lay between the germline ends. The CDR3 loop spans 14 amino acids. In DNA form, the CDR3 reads TGTGCCAGCAGCGTAGACGGGGTGGGATACGAGCAGTACTTC. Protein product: CASSVDGVGYEQYF.

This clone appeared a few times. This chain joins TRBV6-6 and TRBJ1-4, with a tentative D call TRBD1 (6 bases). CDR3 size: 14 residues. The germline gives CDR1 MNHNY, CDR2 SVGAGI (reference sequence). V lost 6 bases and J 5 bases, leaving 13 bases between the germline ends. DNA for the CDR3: TGTGCCAGCAGATTAGGACAGATGAATGAAAAACTGTTTTTT. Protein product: CASRLGQMNEKLFF.

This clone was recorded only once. CDR3 residues: CASSLGADAGNTIYF. The CDR3 DNA is TGTGCCAGCAGCTTGGGGGCAGATGCTGGAAACACCATATATTTT. The gene calls are TRBV7-9 and TRBJ1-3; the D gene is possibly TRBD1 (6 bases). V lost 3 bases and J lost 2, with 11 bases in between. Germline V CDR1 and CDR2: SEHNR, FQNEAQ (reference sequence). The CDR3 spans 15 residues.

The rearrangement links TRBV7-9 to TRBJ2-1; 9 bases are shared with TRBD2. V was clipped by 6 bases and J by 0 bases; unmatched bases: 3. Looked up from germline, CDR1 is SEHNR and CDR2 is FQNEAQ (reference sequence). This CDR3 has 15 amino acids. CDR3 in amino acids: CASRASGVSYNEQFF. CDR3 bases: TGTGCCAGCAGGGCTAGCGGGGTCTCCTACAATGAGCAGTTCTTC.

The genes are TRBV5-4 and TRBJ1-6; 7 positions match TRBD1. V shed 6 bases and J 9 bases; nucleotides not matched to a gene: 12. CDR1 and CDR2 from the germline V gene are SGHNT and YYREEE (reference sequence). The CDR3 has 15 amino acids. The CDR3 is CASTQQGNGLSPLHF. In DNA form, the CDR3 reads TGTGCCAGCACACAACAGGGGAACGGGCTTTCACCCCTCCACTTT. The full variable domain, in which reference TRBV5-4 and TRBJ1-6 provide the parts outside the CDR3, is ETGVTQSPTHLIKTRGQQVTLRCSSQSGHNTVSWYQQALGQGPQFIFQYYREEENGRGNFPPRFSGLQFPNYSSELNVNALELDDSALYLCASTQQGNGLSPLHFGNGTRLTVT.

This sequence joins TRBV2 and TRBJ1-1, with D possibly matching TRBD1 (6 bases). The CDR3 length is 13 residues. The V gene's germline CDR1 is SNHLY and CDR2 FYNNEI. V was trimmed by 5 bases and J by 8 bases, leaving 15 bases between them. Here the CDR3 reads CASSIQGYSEAFF. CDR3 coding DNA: TGTGCCAGCAGTATACAGGGATACTCAGAAGCTTTCTTT.

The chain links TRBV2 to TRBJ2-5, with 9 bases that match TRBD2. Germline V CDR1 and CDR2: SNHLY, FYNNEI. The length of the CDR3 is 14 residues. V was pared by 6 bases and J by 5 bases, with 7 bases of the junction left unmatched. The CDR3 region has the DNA TGTGCCAGCAGAGAGGGACTAGCCCGGGAGACCCAGTACTTC. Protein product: CASREGLARETQYF.

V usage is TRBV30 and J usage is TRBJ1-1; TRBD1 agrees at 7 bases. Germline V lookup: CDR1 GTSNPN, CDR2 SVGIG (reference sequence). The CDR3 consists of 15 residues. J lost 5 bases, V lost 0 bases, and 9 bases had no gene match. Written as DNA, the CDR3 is TGTGCCTGGAGTGTCGGGGCAGGGGGTGGAACTGAAGCTTTCTTT. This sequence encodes CAWSVGAGGGTEAFF.

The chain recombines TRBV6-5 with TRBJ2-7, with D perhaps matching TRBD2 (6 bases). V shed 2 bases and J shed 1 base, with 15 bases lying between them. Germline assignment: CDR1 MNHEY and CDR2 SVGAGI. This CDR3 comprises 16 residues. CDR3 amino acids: CASSYDGAGTSYEQYF. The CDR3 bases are TGTGCCAGCAGTTACGACGGCGCGGGAACATCCTACGAGCAGTACTTC.